The clone carrying this T cell receptor (beta chain) was detected a few times. TCRdb reprocessed the 5' RACE reads via MiXCR and lists one record per CDR3 protein. The profile shows about 87,000 distinct CDR3 sequences, 15% to 20% of them singletons. The time point denotes: blood at routine non-recurrence follow-up after resection. Whole RNA was taken from tumor, nontumor lung or frozen PBMC; it was then sequenced unsorted. The CDR3 is 13 amino acids. V dropped 5 bases and J dropped 7 bases, with 12 bases sitting between them. CDR1 and CDR2 from the germline V gene are KGHSH and LQKENI. This entry is derived from a study of spatial heterogeneity in lung cancer. Study at large: Those follow-up PBMC samples that were available underwent sequencing, at a median interval of about 22 months following resection. Detection consistently captured more beta-chain sequences than alpha-chain sequences.

Specimen: PBMCs, collected at follow-up. The rearrangement uses TRBV18 and TRBJ2-1; D ambiguous. This receptor was identified in a male donor with early-stage non-small cell lung cancer. The CDR3 here is CASSIQTFNEQFF. The CDR3 DNA reads as TGTGCCAGCTCAATCCAGACTTTTAATGAGCAGTTCTTC.